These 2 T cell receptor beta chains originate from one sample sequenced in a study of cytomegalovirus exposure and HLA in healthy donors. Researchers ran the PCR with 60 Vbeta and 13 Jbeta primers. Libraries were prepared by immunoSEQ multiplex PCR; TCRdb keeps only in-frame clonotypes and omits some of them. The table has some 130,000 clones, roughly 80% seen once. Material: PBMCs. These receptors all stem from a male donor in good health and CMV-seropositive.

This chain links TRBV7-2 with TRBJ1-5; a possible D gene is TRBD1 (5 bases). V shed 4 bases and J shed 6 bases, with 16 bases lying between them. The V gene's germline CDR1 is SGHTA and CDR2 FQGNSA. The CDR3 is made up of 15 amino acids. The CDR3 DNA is TGTGCCAGCAGCTCCATGGGGGGACGCAGTCAGCCCCAGCATTTT. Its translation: CASSSMGGRSQPQHF.

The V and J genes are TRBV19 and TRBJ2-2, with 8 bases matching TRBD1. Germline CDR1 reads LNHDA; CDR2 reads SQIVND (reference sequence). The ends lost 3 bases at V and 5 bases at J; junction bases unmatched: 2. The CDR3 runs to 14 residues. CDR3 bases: TGTGCCAGTAGTATCCAGGGGGCAACCGGGGAGCTGTTTTTT. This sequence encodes CASSIQGATGELFF. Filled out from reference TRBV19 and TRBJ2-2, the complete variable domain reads DGGITQSPKYLFRKEGQNVTLSCEQNLNHDAMYWYRQDPGQGLRLIYYSQIVNDFQKGDIAEGYSVSREKKESFPLTVTSAQKNPTAFYLCASSIQGATGELFFGEGSRLTVL.